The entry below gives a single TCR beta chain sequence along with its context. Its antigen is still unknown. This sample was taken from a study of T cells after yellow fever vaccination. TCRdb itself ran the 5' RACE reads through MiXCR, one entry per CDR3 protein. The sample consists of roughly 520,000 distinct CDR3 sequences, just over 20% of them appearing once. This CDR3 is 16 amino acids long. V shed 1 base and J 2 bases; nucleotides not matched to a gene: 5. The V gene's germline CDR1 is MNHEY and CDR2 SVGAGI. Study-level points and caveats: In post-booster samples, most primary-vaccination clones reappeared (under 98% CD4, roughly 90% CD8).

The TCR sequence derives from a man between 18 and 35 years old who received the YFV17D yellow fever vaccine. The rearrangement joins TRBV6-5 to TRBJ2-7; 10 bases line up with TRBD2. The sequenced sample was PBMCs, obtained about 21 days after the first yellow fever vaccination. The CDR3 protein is CASSYFLAGDTYEQYF. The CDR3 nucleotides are TGTGCCAGCAGTTACTTCCTAGCGGGGGATACCTACGAGCAGTACTTC.